This TCR beta chain was documented in a study of Ad26.COV2.S vaccination and SARS-CoV-2 variants. This clone was counted once. The CDR3 totals 13 residues. CDR1 and CDR2 (germline): SQVTM, ANQGSEA. Trimming pared 1 base from V and 4 bases from J, leaving 8 bases between. Treatment reported: about 20 received Ad26.COV2.S at low or high dose, single or two shots; roughly five received placebo; per-sample allocation not given. Sampling took place 63 days after the first vaccine or placebo injection. Data came from immunoSEQ multiplex PCR; TCRdb stores just in-frame clones and leaves some out. The sample includes about 440,000 clones, approximately 90% of them seen just once.

The specimen was peripheral blood, collected in a trial of Ad26.COV2.S vaccine versus placebo. The receptor's source is a person between 18 and 65 years old who received the Ad26.COV2.S COVID-19 vaccine or a placebo. The chain uses TRBV29-1 and TRBJ2-1; D ambiguous. The chain's CDR3 is CSVEGDGYNEQFF. CDR3 in DNA: TGCAGCGTTGAAGGTGACGGTTACAATGAGCAGTTCTTC.